What follows is one TCR beta chain and its context. Profiling relied on immunoSEQ multiplex PCR, and the TCRdb table lists in-frame clones only, not all of them. The data hold about 62,000 clones, with roughly 88% observed a single time. Trimming removed 4 bases at V and 4 bases at J, with 10 bases between. CDR1 is KGHDR and CDR2 is SFDVKD in the germline V gene. The CDR3 loop spans 13 amino acids. These data belong to a study of blood T cell repertoires in COVID-19. The TCR originated in a woman at least 80 years old with acute or convalescent COVID-19. Specimen: peripheral blood. This chain uses TRBV24-1 with TRBJ2-7; D remains unclear. The CDR3 protein is CATSDPRSYEQYF. CDR3 in DNA: TGTGCCACCAGTGACCCGAGATCTTACGAGCAGTACTTC.